This T cell receptor (beta chain) was observed in a study of blood T cell repertoires in COVID-19. Study background: The study drew acute and convalescent COVID-19 samples from the United States, Italy and Spain.

Residents of approximately 25 US areas, aged roughly 18 to 89 years, made up the participants. Grouping used clinical history reported by participants in a survey and questionnaire. Participants classified as exposed had met a COVID-19 case within 2 weeks before study entry. Clones were read by immunoSEQ multiplex PCR, and TCRdb kept only the in-frame ones, dropping some. The repertoire holds under 250,000 clones, 80% to 90% seen once, with around 3% in the top ten. Input material: PBMCs or T cells enriched from blood (not recorded which). This TCR was sampled from a woman aged 40-49 years who had been exposed to COVID-19.

CDR3 loop: CASSFVGTSGRAEREQYV. The CDR3 bases are TGTGCCAGCAGCTTTGTGGGGACTAGCGGGAGGGCAGAACGGGAGCAGTACGTC. This chain joins TRBV5-1 and TRBJ2-7, with 16 bases identical to TRBD2. CDR1 and CDR2 (germline): SGHRS, YFSETQ. This CDR3 region has 18 residues.